The present entry profiles one T cell receptor beta chain with its context. Its target is not known. The PCR employed 60 Vbeta primers together with 13 Jbeta primers. TCRdb's table, derived via immunoSEQ multiplex PCR, lists solely in-frame clones and lacks some. The data contain about 130,000 clones, about 81% of them singletons. This sample was included in a study of cytomegalovirus exposure and HLA in healthy donors. Across the study: Inside one of the first data releases sat around 77 million unique TCRs taken from HLA-typed donors.

V was cut by 7 bases and J by 1 base, with 14 bases left in between. In germline, CDR1 is MNHNS, CDR2 SASEGT. The CDR3 totals 15 residues. General study findings and limits: What a later analysis showed was that several of the most significant clusters appeared linked to common viral pathogens.

The receptor comes from a woman aged 35 to 49 in good health and CMV-seropositive. V is TRBV6-1 and J is TRBJ1-5; D perhaps matches TRBD1 (5 bases). Sequencing was performed on PBMCs. DNA of the CDR3: TGTGCCAGCAAATCGACAGTGGTAAGCAATCAGCCCCAGCATTTT. It encodes CASKSTVVSNQPQHF.